The clone carrying this TCR beta chain was counted ten times or more. Its antigen is currently unknown. Both iRepertoire HTBI primers and Arm-PCR of CDR3 regions were used to build the TCR beta libraries. TCRdb independently ran MiXCR on the multiplex PCR reads; one entry per CDR3 protein. The sample includes about 470,000 distinct CDR3 sequences, 20% of them seen just once. This sample's time point: persistent/refractory GD, antithyroid drugs over 5 years with positive TRAb. Extracted PBMC RNA gave rise to the TCR library. EDTA tubes were used for drawing nine milliliters of peripheral blood. The germline CDR1 and CDR2 sequences are MDHEN and SYDVKM. V lost 4 bases, J lost 2 bases, and 23 bases lay in between. CDR3 length: 18 residues. The data belong to a study of regulatory T cells in long-lasting Graves disease. Findings and caveats of the study: Preferential use of TRBV28, TRBJ1-2 and TRBJ2-5 was seen in persistent disease. Persistent Graves' patients possessed reduced TCR diversity relative to recently diagnosed ones.

J is TRBJ1-2 and V is TRBV28; the D gene is possibly TRBD1 (6 bases). The receptor comes from a female donor with Graves disease. Sequencing used peripheral blood mononuclear cells (PBMCs), obtained when the disease was refractory, from a patient treated with antithyroid drugs. CDR3 in amino acids: CASSSGSRGALRNYGYTF. The CDR3 coding sequence is TGTGCCAGCAGTTCGGGTTCTCGGGGGGCGCTGCGGAACTATGGCTACACCTTC.